The present T cell receptor (beta chain) was sequenced within a study of cytomegalovirus exposure and HLA in healthy donors. Study-wide results and limits: Many donors carried some public TCRs, although rarity characterized most TCR sequences. A previous analysis found most TCR beta V segments productive roughly 87% or roughly 30% of the time.

About this clone: The antigen is not known.

CDR1 MNHNS and CDR2 SASEGT come from the germline V gene. The CDR3 covers 15 residues. With V trimmed by 4 bases and J by 5 bases, 9 bases remained unmatched. PCR employed 60 Vbeta and 13 Jbeta primers. Only in-frame clones appear in the TCRdb table, and some are missing; sequencing was by immunoSEQ multiplex PCR. The sample records 120,000 to 150,000 clones, 60% to 80% being singletons. The chain recombines TRBV6-1 with TRBJ1-2; TRBD1 matches 8 bases. Material for sequencing was PBMCs. This TCR came from a woman aged 40-49 years in good health and CMV-seropositive. DNA for the CDR3: TGTGCCAGCAGTGTAGGACAGGGTGATGTGTATGGCTACACCTTC. Its protein is CASSVGQGDVYGYTF.